The sequence of this T cell receptor beta chain was determined in a study of blood T cell repertoires in COVID-19. The overall study: Whether acute or convalescent, the COVID-19 samples came from the United States, Italy and Spain. PBMCs, B-cell-depleted T cells, or T cells were the source of the cDNA or gDNA that made up the material.

The Seattle patients joined while their infection was active and were tracked longitudinally afterward. As processed by the authors: The authors estimated nucleated cell counts from reference gene primer amplification. Assay used: immunoSEQ multiplex PCR; TCRdb lists only in-frame clones, some missing. That table gives V, J and clone size, and the DNA gave D and trimming. Seen here are some 64,000 clones, about 80% observed once, and the top ten hold 14%. This clone turned up a few times. V was pared by 2 bases and J by 7 bases, with 8 bases of the junction left unmatched. CDR1 is MNHEY, CDR2 SMNVEV, per germline (reference sequence). This CDR3 comprises 15 residues.

The V call is TRBV27, the J call TRBJ2-3; TRBD2 matches at 8 bases. The clonotype originates from a man aged 60-69 years with COVID-19, enrolled during active disease. Sequenced sample: peripheral blood. Here the CDR3 reads CASSLSGRVENTQYF. CDR3 bases: TGTGCCAGCAGTTTAAGCGGGAGAGTAGAAAATACGCAGTATTTT.